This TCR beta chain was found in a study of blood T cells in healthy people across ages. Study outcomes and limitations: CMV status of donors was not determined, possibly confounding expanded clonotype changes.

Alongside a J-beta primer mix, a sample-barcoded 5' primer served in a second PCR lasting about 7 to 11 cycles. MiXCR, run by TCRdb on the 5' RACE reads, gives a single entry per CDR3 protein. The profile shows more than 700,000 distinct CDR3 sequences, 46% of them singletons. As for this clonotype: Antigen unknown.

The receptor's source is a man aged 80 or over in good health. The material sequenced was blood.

CDR3 nucleotides: TGTGCCAGCAGCTTCGAAGTGGGGTACGAGCAGTACTTC. This codes for CASSFEVGYEQYF. The V and J genes are TRBV11-1 and TRBJ2-4; D ambiguous. The J call may be incorrect, as the DNA end agrees better with TRBJ2-7. Germline values: CDR1 SGHAT, CDR2 FQDESV (reference sequence). CDR3 length: 13 amino acids.